These 17 T cell receptor beta chains came from one sample sequenced in a study of shared clonotypes between healthy human individuals (dated by TCRdb to 2019 to 2021). The library was prepared using the immunoSEQ multiplex PCR assay. TCRdb obtained this table from immuneACCESS and retained in-frame rearrangements with V and J assigned. These tables miss some clones; where compared with another copy, unresolved V genes account for less than half of the shortfall, and the remainder is unexplained. This sample gives 520,000 or so clones in total; approximately 79% of them show up just once. The ten largest clonotypes hold over 10% of the sample. The sample was PBMCs. Every receptor here comes from a woman in her thirties or forties in good health. Some clones in this sample may be carry-over from other donors' samples.

Here the CDR3 reads CASSEASGTAKNIQYF. The CDR3 coding sequence is TGTGCCAGCAGTGAAGCCTCCGGGACAGCCAAAAACATTCAGTACTTC. The chain recombines TRBV2 with TRBJ2-4; D assignment may be TRBD1 or TRBD2 (5 bases each). CDR1 is SNHLY and CDR2 is FYNNEI in the germline V gene. CDR3 length: 16 amino acids. Trimming pared 0 bases from V and 0 bases from J, leaving 9 bases between. Using reference TRBV2 and TRBJ2-4 for the parts outside the CDR3, the full variable domain is EPEVTQTPSHQVTQMGQEVILRCVPISNHLYFYWYRQILGQKVEFLVSFYNNEISEKSEIFDDQFSVERPDGSNFTLKIRSTKLEDSAMYFCASSEASGTAKNIQYFGAGTRLSVL.

On this clone itself: This specimen includes other DNA sequences encoding the same CDR3. The chain recombines TRBV27 with TRBJ2-1; 16 nucleotides agree with TRBD2. V lost 5 bases to trimming and J lost 9 bases; unmatched junction nucleotides: 4. CDR3 size: 15 residues. Germline CDR1 is MNHEY and CDR2 is SMNVEV (reference sequence). The CDR3 reads CASSTGTSGRGEQFF. The CDR3, as DNA: TGTGCCAGCAGTACCGGGACTAGCGGGAGGGGTGAGCAGTTCTTC.

This clone was seen many times. The chain links TRBV27 to TRBJ1-1; D not resolved. The CDR3 consists of 13 residues. Trimming removed 1 base from V and 8 bases from J, with 11 bases in between. Germline V lookup: CDR1 MNHEY, CDR2 SMNVEV (reference sequence). The CDR3 bases are TGTGCCAGCAGTTTATGGGGATCCAGGGAAGCTTTCTTT. Translated, it gives CASSLWGSREAFF.

The chain recombines TRBV28 with TRBJ1-1; D unclear. Germline CDR1 reads MDHEN; CDR2 reads SYDVKM. CDR3 size: 13 residues. Trimming left V 5 bases short and J 2 bases short, with 9 bases between. The CDR3 nucleotides are TGTGCCAGCAGTCCGGGGATAAACACTGAAGCTTTCTTT. Encoded protein: CASSPGINTEAFF.

The CDR3 is CASSRTEKAFF. CDR3 in DNA: TGTGCCAGCAGTAGGACAGAAAAAGCTTTCTTT. This sequence joins TRBV28 and TRBJ1-1; the D gene is possibly TRBD1 (6 bases). With 5 bases removed from V and 9 bases from J, the gap between germline ends came to 10 bases. Germline lookup yields CDR1 MDHEN and CDR2 SYDVKM. This CDR3 comprises 11 residues.

The chain carries TRBV5-1 and TRBJ2-1, with 8 bases matching TRBD2. V dropped 4 bases and J dropped 0; count of bases not matched to a gene: 3. Per germline, CDR1 SGHRS and CDR2 YFSETQ. This CDR3 is built from 15 residues. CDR3 in DNA: TGCGCCAGCAGCCGGGAGGGGGACTCCTACAATGAGCAGTTCTTC. It is translated as CASSREGDSYNEQFF.

This rearrangement joins TRBV6-4 to TRBJ2-1, with D tentatively TRBD1 or TRBD2 (5 bases each). The CDR3 is made up of 14 amino acids. V was cut by 7 bases and J by 8 bases, with 18 bases left in between. Germline V CDR1 and CDR2: MRHNA, SNTAGT. CDR3 sequence: CASIPGRRRYEQFF. The CDR3 DNA reads as TGTGCCAGCATCCCGGGACGGAGGCGATATGAGCAGTTCTTC.

This clone was seen a few times. The chain joins TRBV30 to TRBJ1-2; 7 nucleotides agree with TRBD1. Germline V gene data show CDR1 as GTSNPN and CDR2 as SVGIG (reference sequence). The CDR3 is 14 residues long. V gave up 0 bases and J gave up 4 bases; unmatched junction bases: 5. The CDR3 DNA reads as TGTGCCTGGAGTGTACGGACAGGAAGCTATGGCTACACCTTC. Its translation is CAWSVRTGSYGYTF.

The V call is TRBV27, the J call TRBJ2-7; 13 bases are shared with TRBD2. Germline V gene data show CDR1 as MNHEY and CDR2 as SMNVEV (reference sequence). V lost 6 bases to trimming and J lost 3 bases; unmatched junction nucleotides: 5. The CDR3 runs 15 residues. The CDR3 region is CASSRGLAGYYEQYF. CDR3 DNA sequence: TGTGCCAGCAGCCGGGGACTAGCGGGATACTACGAGCAGTACTTC.

This clone was detected a few times. The chain uses TRBV29-1 and TRBJ2-5; 8 nucleotides align to TRBD1. The germline V gene encodes CDR1 SQVTM and CDR2 ANQGSEA. The V segment lost 4 bases and the J segment 4 bases; nucleotides outside the gene matches: 5. The CDR3 sequence is 13 residues long. The CDR3 loop reads CSVGTGTVETQYF. The CDR3 coding sequence is TGCAGCGTTGGGACAGGGACAGTAGAGACCCAGTACTTC.

In its sample, this clone was seen a few times. The chain employs TRBV30 and TRBJ2-7, with 8 bases matching TRBD2. J gave up 4 bases and V 0 bases, and 8 bases lay outside the gene matches. This CDR3 contains 15 residues. Germline values: CDR1 GTSNPN, CDR2 SVGIG (reference sequence). DNA for the CDR3: TGTGCCTGGAGTGTTGGGAGGAGCGGGGGATACGAGCAGTACTTC. Amino acids: CAWSVGRSGGYEQYF.

The chain uses TRBV13 and TRBJ2-7, with TRBD2 matching over 15 bases. There are 17 residues in the CDR3. Trimming removed 5 bases from V and 2 bases from J; junction bases left unmatched: 7. The germline V gene encodes CDR1 PRHDT and CDR2 FYEKMQ (reference sequence). The chain's CDR3 is CASSNGLAGGGTYEQYF. CDR3 coding DNA: TGTGCCAGCAGCAACGGACTAGCGGGAGGGGGCACCTACGAGCAGTACTTC.

The chain joins TRBV28 to TRBJ1-1, with no clear D. The CDR3 length is 13 residues. V was cut by 4 bases and J by 4 bases, with 10 bases left in between. Germline CDR1 and CDR2: MDHEN and SYDVKM. DNA for the CDR3: TGTGCCAGCAGTTGGTATACGAGCACTGAAGCTTTCTTT. Protein product: CASSWYTSTEAFF.

This rearrangement joins TRBV5-1 to TRBJ1-4; D is unresolved. This CDR3 is built from 14 residues. With 5 bases removed from V and 3 bases from J, the gap between germline ends came to 11 bases. Germline values: CDR1 SGHRS, CDR2 YFSETQ. The CDR3 sequence is CASRGGSANEKLFF. In DNA form, the CDR3 reads TGCGCCAGCAGGGGAGGGTCGGCTAATGAAAAACTGTTTTTT.

J is TRBJ1-1 and V is TRBV19; D remains ambiguous. This CDR3 region has 13 residues. CDR1 LNHDA and CDR2 SQIVND come from the germline V gene (reference sequence). V shed 4 bases and J shed 0 bases, with 6 bases lying between them. Here the CDR3 reads CASSTDMNTEAFF. The DNA of the CDR3 is TGTGCCAGTAGTACAGACATGAACACTGAAGCTTTCTTT.

The rearrangement joins TRBV9 to TRBJ2-5; D is undetermined. This CDR3 contains 15 residues. Germline V lookup: CDR1 SGDLS, CDR2 YYNGEE. The V and J ends lost 4 bases and 2 bases respectively, with 15 bases between them. DNA for the CDR3: TGTGCCAGCAGCCCTACCGGACGGATACAAGAGACCCAGTACTTC. Translating it yields CASSPTGRIQETQYF.

In this sample, this clone turned up once. The chain links TRBV7-2 to TRBJ2-3, with 12 bases that match TRBD1. The CDR3 loop spans 16 amino acids. Germline CDR1 and CDR2: SGHTA and FQGNSA. V gave up 4 bases and J gave up 5 bases; unmatched junction bases: 7. The CDR3 loop is CASSYPGQGARDTQYF. DNA of the CDR3: TGTGCCAGCAGCTATCCGGGACAGGGGGCGAGAGATACGCAGTATTTT.